A selection of T cell receptor beta chains follows, all from one sample in a study of blood T cell repertoires in COVID-19. TCRdb's copy holds only in-frame clones and misses some; the assay was immunoSEQ multiplex PCR. The data contain about 210,000 clones, about 92% of them seen just once; the ten biggest clones take up more than 0.95%. Specimen: peripheral blood. The receptors were sampled from a young man with acute or convalescent COVID-19. CDR3s include the opening cysteine and the closing phenylalanine or tryptophan. A D gene is named only where the DNA matches it firmly. Expanded clones are given a class, and other clones once, few, many or no size at all.

once TRBJ2-7 TRBV28 - CASSLSRGIYEQYF TGTGCCAGCAGTTTATCGCGCGGGATCTACGAGCAGTACTTC
- TRBJ2-7 TRBV6-5 TRBD1 CASSYSSTGLREQYF TGTGCCAGCAGTTACTCTTCGACAGGGCTGAGGGAGCAGTACTTC
- TRBJ1-6 TRBV28 - CASSPPGEISPLHF TGTGCCAGCAGTCCCCCGGGGGAGATATCACCCCTCCACTTT
- TRBJ2-2 TRBV5-1 - CASSWTGQGERNTGELFF TGCGCCAGCAGCTGGACCGGTCAAGGGGAAAGGAACACCGGGGAGCTGTTTTTT
- TRBJ2-7 TRBV6-1 TRBD1 CASNFRDRGGPEQYF TGTGCCAGCAACTTCCGGGACAGAGGGGGCCCAGAGCAGTACTTC
- TRBJ2-7 TRBV4-1 TRBD1 CASSPQYRDSHYEQYF TGCGCCAGCAGCCCGCAGTACCGGGACAGTCACTACGAGCAGTACTTC
- TRBJ2-5 TRBV3-1/TRBV3-2 TRBD1 CASSQLQGFGQETQYF TGTGCCAGCAGCCAATTACAGGGGTTCGGCCAAGAGACCCAGTACTTC
- TRBJ2-1 TRBV7-9 - CASSLKPGGILNEQFF TGTGCCAGCAGCTTGAAACCCGGGGGTATTCTAAATGAGCAGTTCTTC
- TRBJ2-7 TRBV11-1 TRBD2 CASSFPASGTYEQYF TGTGCCAGCAGCTTCCCGGCTAGCGGGACCTACGAGCAGTACTTC
once TRBJ1-1 TRBV3-1/TRBV3-2 TRBD1 CASSQGDSSEAFF TGTGCCAGCAGCCAAGGGGACAGTTCCGAAGCTTTCTTT
- TRBJ2-7 TRBV19 - CASSGRRGGYEQYF TGTGCCAGTAGTGGTCGTAGGGGGGGATACGAGCAGTACTTC
- TRBJ2-1 TRBV7-9 TRBD1 CASSLGQGINEQFF TGTGCCAGCAGCTTGGGACAGGGGATCAATGAGCAGTTCTTC
- TRBJ1-2 TRBV19 - CASSQGTTHGYTF TGTGCCAGTAGCCAGGGAACTACTCATGGCTACACCTTC
- TRBJ1-2 TRBV6-2/TRBV6-3 TRBD1 CASSSTTGAGGYTF TGTGCCAGCAGCTCCACTACAGGGGCGGGAGGCTACACCTTC
- TRBJ1-2 TRBV3-1/TRBV3-2 TRBD1 CASSQWDRGRGYTF TGTGCCAGCAGCCAATGGGACAGGGGGCGCGGCTACACCTTC
- TRBJ1-2 TRBV7-9 - CASSLALYDRGYTF TGTGCCAGCAGCTTAGCGTTGTACGACAGGGGCTACACCTTC
- TRBJ2-1 TRBV4-1 TRBD2 CASSPLAGGFSYNEQFF TGCGCCAGCAGCCCTTTAGCGGGGGGCTTCTCTTACAATGAGCAGTTCTTC
- TRBJ2-4 TRBV6-5 - CASRYGDNGIQYF TGTGCCAGCAGATACGGGGACAACGGCATTCAGTACTTC
- TRBJ1-3 TRBV6-1 TRBD1 CASSEQTGIGNTIYF TGTGCCAGCAGTGAACAGACAGGGATTGGAAACACCATATATTTT
- TRBJ2-3 TRBV14 TRBD2 CASSRGTSGRTDTQYF TGTGCCAGCAGCCGCGGGACTAGCGGCCGCACAGATACGCAGTATTTT
- TRBJ1-3 TRBV18 - CASSLQSTIYF TGTGCCAGCTCACTACAGAGCACCATATATTTT
few TRBJ2-7 TRBV5-4 - CASSSGYGEQYF TGTGCCAGCAGTTCAGGGTACGGCGAGCAGTACTTC
- TRBJ1-6 TRBV6-5 TRBD1 CASKWGQGNSPLHF TGTGCCAGCAAATGGGGACAGGGTAACTCACCCCTCCACTTT
- TRBJ1-4 TRBV15 - CATSTQGHNEKLFF TGTGCCACCAGCACCCAGGGACATAATGAAAAACTGTTTTTT
- TRBJ1-6 TRBV11-2 TRBD1 CASSFWGQGLGNSPLHF TGTGCCAGCAGCTTTTGGGGACAGGGGTTAGGAAATTCACCCCTCCACTTT
- TRBJ1-2 TRBV28 - CASSLNYGYTF TGTGCCAGCAGCCTTAACTATGGCTACACCTTC
- TRBJ1-2 TRBV7-3 TRBD1 CASSPTGTGFHGYTF TGTGCCAGCAGCCCGACTGGGACAGGGTTTCATGGCTACACCTTC
- TRBJ2-1 TRBV14 - CASSHRLSSYNEQFF TGTGCCAGCAGCCACAGGCTGAGCTCCTACAATGAGCAGTTCTTC
- TRBJ1-5 TRBV6-5 - CATRGGDQPQHF TGTGCCACCCGGGGGGGGGATCAGCCCCAGCATTTT
once TRBJ2-7 TRBV3-1/TRBV3-2 TRBD2 CASSREGLSSYEQYF TGTGCCAGCAGCCGGGAGGGACTTAGCTCCTACGAGCAGTACTTC
- TRBJ1-1 TRBV18 TRBD1 CASSPRGQGEYTEAFF TGTGCCAGCTCACCACGGGGACAGGGGGAGTACACTGAAGCTTTCTTT
- TRBJ2-3 TRBV11-2 - CASSLDQGGLNTDTQYF TGTGCCAGCAGCTTAGATCAAGGAGGGCTAAACACAGATACGCAGTATTTT
- TRBJ1-2 TRBV3-1/TRBV3-2 TRBD1 CASSPRTGPLLGGYGYTF TGTGCCAGCAGCCCTAGGACAGGGCCTCTTTTGGGTGGCTATGGCTACACCTTC
- TRBJ2-1 TRBV19 TRBD2 CASSIGAGGWSYNEQFF TGTGCCAGTAGTATAGGTGCGGGGGGGTGGTCCTACAATGAGCAGTTCTTC
- TRBJ2-7 TRBV9 TRBD2 CASSVGSGTYEQYF TGTGCCAGCAGCGTAGGGAGCGGGACCTACGAGCAGTACTTC
- TRBJ1-4 TRBV5-4 - CASSPTGSANEKLFF TGTGCCAGCAGTCCTACCGGGTCGGCTAATGAAAAACTGTTTTTT